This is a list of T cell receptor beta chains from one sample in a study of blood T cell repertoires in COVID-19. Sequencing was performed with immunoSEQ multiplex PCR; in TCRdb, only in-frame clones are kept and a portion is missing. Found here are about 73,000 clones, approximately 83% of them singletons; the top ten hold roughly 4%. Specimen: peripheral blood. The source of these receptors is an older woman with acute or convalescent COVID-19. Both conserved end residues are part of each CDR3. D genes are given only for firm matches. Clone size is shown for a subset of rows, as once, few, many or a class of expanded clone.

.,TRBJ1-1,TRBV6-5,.,CASSRQGNTEAFF,TGTGCCAGCAGTCGTCAGGGGAACACTGAAGCTTTCTTT
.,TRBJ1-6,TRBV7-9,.,CASSLRRMETLHF,TGTGCCAGCAGCTTACGGAGGATGGAGACCCTCCACTTT
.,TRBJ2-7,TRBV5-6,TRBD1,CASSLRGTGGLRGYEQYF,TGTGCCAGCAGCTTGCGCGGGACAGGGGGACTAAGGGGCTACGAGCAGTACTTC
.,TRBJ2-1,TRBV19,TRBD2,CASSSFRASGRATHNEQFF,TGTGCCAGTAGTTCCTTCAGGGCTAGCGGGAGGGCCACTCACAATGAGCAGTTCTTC
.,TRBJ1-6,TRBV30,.,CAWSPSGFSPLHF,TGTGCCTGGAGTCCTTCAGGTTTTTCACCCCTCCACTTT
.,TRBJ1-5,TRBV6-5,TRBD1,CASRRDRDPNQPQHF,TGTGCCAGCAGGAGAGACAGGGATCCGAACCAGCCCCAGCATTTT
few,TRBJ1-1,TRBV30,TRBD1,CAWSVGQGAAEAFF,TGTGCCTGGAGTGTAGGACAGGGGGCCGCTGAAGCTTTCTTT
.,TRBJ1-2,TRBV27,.,CASSLLGGGYGYTF,TGTGCCAGCAGTTTGTTAGGGGGGGGATATGGCTACACCTTC
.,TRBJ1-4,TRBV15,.,CATSRGKGVATNEKLFF,TGTGCCACCAGCAGAGGGAAGGGGGTGGCAACTAATGAAAAACTGTTTTTT
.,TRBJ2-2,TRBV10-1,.,CASSESVDRNTGELFF,TGCGCCAGCAGTGAGTCTGTGGACAGGAACACCGGGGAGCTGTTTTTT
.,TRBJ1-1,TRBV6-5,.,CASSSGTEAFF,TGTGCCAGCAGTTCCGGGACTGAAGCTTTCTTT
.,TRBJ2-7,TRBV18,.,CASSPPSSYEQYF,TGTGCCAGCTCACCACCGAGCTCCTACGAGCAGTACTTC
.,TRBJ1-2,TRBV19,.,CASSIASRPYGYTF,TGTGCCAGTAGTATAGCATCGCGGCCCTATGGCTACACCTTC
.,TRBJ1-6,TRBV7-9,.,CASSLQVPGSPLHF,TGTGCCAGCAGCTTACAGGTTCCGGGGTCACCCCTCCACTTT
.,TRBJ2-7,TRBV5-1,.,CASSLGQRVSYEQYF,TGCGCCAGCAGCTTGGGACAGCGGGTCTCCTACGAGCAGTACTTC
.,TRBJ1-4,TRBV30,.,CAWSSPLSTTNEKLFF,TGTGCCTGGAGTAGCCCCCTGAGTACAACTAATGAAAAACTGTTTTTT
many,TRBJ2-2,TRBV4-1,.,CASSQRLGDAGELFF,TGCGCCAGCAGCCAAAGACTAGGGGATGCCGGGGAGCTGTTTTTT
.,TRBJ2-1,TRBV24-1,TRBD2,CATRRGEGEQFF,TGTGCCACCCGTCGGGGGGAAGGTGAGCAGTTCTTC
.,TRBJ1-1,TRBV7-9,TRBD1,CASSLVVRGTEAFF,TGTGCCAGCAGCTTAGTGGTCAGGGGGACTGAAGCTTTCTTT
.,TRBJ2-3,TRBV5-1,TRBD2,CASSLGSGGGTDTQYF,TGCGCCAGCAGCTTGGGGTCGGGAGGGGGCACAGATACGCAGTATTTT
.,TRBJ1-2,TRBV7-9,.,CASSLEPAGNPKSYTF,TGTGCCAGCAGCTTAGAGCCAGCCGGGAATCCAAAGAGCTACACCTTC
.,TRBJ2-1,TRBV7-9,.,CASSTRTAWGRFF,TGTGCCAGCAGCACCCGGACAGCCTGGGGACGGTTCTTC
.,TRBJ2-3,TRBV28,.,CASSLPGGGTDTQYF,TGTGCCAGCAGTTTACCCGGGGGTGGCACAGATACGCAGTATTTT
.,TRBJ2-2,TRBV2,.,CASSESQGRTGELFF,TGTGCCAGCAGTGAGTCCCAGGGTCGCACCGGGGAGCTGTTTTTT
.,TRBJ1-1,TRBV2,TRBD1,CASSGGTGMGTEAFF,TGTGCCAGCAGTGGGGGGACAGGAATGGGCACTGAAGCTTTCTTT
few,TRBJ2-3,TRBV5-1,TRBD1,CASSTGTGGTDTQYF,TGCGCCAGCAGCACCGGGACAGGGGGCACAGATACGCAGTATTTT
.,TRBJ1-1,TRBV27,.,CASSLRRGGGTEAFF,TGTGCCAGCAGTTTAAGGCGGGGCGGAGGCACTGAAGCTTTCTTT
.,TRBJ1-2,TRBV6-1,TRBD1,CASSEWGQNYGYTF,TGTGCCAGCAGTGAATGGGGACAGAACTATGGCTACACCTTC
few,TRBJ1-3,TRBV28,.,CATFSGNTIYF,TGTGCCACGTTCTCCGGAAACACCATATATTTT
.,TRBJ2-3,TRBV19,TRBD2,CASNRASGSSTDTQYF,TGTGCCAGTAATCGGGCTAGCGGGTCTAGCACAGATACGCAGTATTTT
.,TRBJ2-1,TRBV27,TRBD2,CASSTSLAGKYNEQFF,TGTGCCAGCAGTACCTCCCTAGCGGGCAAATACAATGAGCAGTTCTTC
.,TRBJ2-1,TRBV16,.,CASSQDGTYNEQFF,TGTGCCAGCAGCCAAGACGGGACCTACAATGAGCAGTTCTTC
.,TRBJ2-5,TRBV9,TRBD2,CASSPQRGALGTQYF,TGTGCCAGCAGCCCCCAGCGGGGGGCGCTGGGGACCCAGTACTTC
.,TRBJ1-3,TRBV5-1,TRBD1,CASSGSRGQYGNTIYF,TGCGCCAGCAGCGGTTCCAGGGGGCAATATGGAAACACCATATATTTT
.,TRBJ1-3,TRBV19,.,CASSTEAGVGNTIYF,TGTGCCAGTAGTACAGAAGCAGGGGTTGGAAACACCATATATTTT
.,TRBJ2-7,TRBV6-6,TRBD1,CASRDNPGTGGDEQYF,TGTGCCAGCAGAGACAACCCCGGGACAGGGGGCGACGAGCAGTACTTC
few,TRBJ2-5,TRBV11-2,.,CASSPRGAWGETQYF,TGTGCCAGCAGCCCCCGGGGGGCCTGGGGAGAGACCCAGTACTTC
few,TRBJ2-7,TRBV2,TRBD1,CASSRDRGTYEQYF,TGTGCCAGCAGTAGGGACAGGGGGACCTACGAGCAGTACTTC
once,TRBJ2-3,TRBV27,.,CASSLSFARGDTQYF,TGTGCCAGCAGTTTATCTTTTGCTAGGGGAGATACGCAGTATTTT
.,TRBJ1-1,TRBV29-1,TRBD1,CSVTGQVNTEAFF,TGCAGCGTAACAGGACAGGTGAACACTGAAGCTTTCTTT
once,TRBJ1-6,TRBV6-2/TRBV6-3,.,CASSNSRSSYNSPLHF,TGTGCCAGCAGTAACTCTAGGAGCTCCTATAATTCACCCCTCCACTTT
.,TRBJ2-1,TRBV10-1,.,CASSDQAASSYNEQFF,TGCGCCAGCAGTGACCAGGCTGCCAGCTCCTACAATGAGCAGTTCTTC
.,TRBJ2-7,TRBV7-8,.,CASSPSSGVLTYEQYF,TGTGCCAGCAGCCCCTCGTCCGGGGTCCTTACCTACGAGCAGTACTTC
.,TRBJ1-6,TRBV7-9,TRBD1,CASSLEGTGQSPLHF,TGTGCCAGCAGCTTAGAAGGGACAGGGCAATCACCCCTCCACTTT
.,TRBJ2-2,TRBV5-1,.,CASSLNTGTGELFF,TGCGCCAGCAGCTTGAATACAGGGACCGGGGAGCTGTTTTTT
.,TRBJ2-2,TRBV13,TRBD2,CASRPTFLAGTSNTGELFF,TGTGCCAGCAGGCCCACCTTTCTAGCGGGGACCTCGAACACCGGGGAGCTGTTTTTT
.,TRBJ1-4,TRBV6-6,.,CASSPSEARREKLFF,TGTGCCAGCAGCCCCAGTGAGGCCCGTCGTGAAAAACTGTTTTTT
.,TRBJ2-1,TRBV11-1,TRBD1,CASSGRDRGTVNEQFF,TGTGCCAGCAGCGGCCGGGACAGGGGAACGGTCAATGAGCAGTTCTTC
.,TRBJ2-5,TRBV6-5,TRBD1,CASSLGQVTETQYF,TGTGCCAGCAGCTTAGGACAGGTGACTGAGACCCAGTACTTC
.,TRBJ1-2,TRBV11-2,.,CASSLEFGAYYGYTF,TGTGCCAGCAGCTTAGAATTTGGGGCCTACTATGGCTACACCTTC
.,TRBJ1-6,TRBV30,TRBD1,CAWTADRGDNSPLHF,TGTGCCTGGACAGCTGACAGGGGCGATAATTCACCCCTCCACTTT
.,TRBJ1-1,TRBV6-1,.,CASSEVFRAANTEAFF,TGTGCCAGCAGTGAAGTTTTCAGGGCCGCGAACACTGAAGCTTTCTTT
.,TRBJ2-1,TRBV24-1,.,CATDTPGSSYNEQFF,TGTGCCACCGATACGCCGGGGAGCTCCTACAATGAGCAGTTCTTC
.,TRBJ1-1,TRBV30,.,CAWETGTVAFF,TGTGCCTGGGAAACAGGGACGGTAGCTTTCTTT